Only a few counts were recorded for the clone carrying this T cell receptor (beta chain). The antigen is unknown. Via MiXCR, TCRdb re-called the reads, giving one row per CDR3 protein. This sample has about 830,000 distinct CDR3 sequences, with about 31% found just once. Germline V gene data show CDR1 as SEHNR and CDR2 as FQNEAQ (reference sequence). With V trimmed by 5 bases and J by 4 bases, 9 bases remained unmatched. CDR3 length equals 15 residues. This specimen belongs to a study of T cell repertoires in cytomegalovirus infection. Study context: Well-studied HLA-B-restricted CMV epitopes were used in the study alongside recently identified HLA-C-restricted ones.

The chain uses TRBV7-9 and TRBJ2-7, with TRBD2 matching 9 bases. This material consisted of cultured CD8+ T cells from PBMCs, taken from culture after CMV antigen stimulation. This receptor was identified in a human donor in good health (CMV status not recorded). Some clones in this sample may be carry-over from other donors' samples. In DNA, the CDR3 is TGTGCCAGCAGCCCGATGAGCGGGGGGACTTACGAGCAGTACGTC. This gives the protein CASSPMSGGTYEQYV.